This T cell receptor (beta chain) is drawn from a study of CD8+CD57+ T cells in acquired aplastic anemia. About the research overall: CD4+ cell libraries from healthy donors averaged about 10.8 million reads.

The junction had 6 bases not matched to a gene; V was cut back by 4 bases and J by 7 bases. This CDR3 comprises 15 residues. Genomic DNA served as template for TCR beta VDJ and CDR3 profiling. MiXCR was run by TCRdb on the reads, yielding one entry per CDR3 protein. In the table there are about 190,000 distinct CDR3 sequences, approximately 49% of which are singletons. This clonotype was recorded many times. Sequencing was carried out using sorted CD4+, CD8+, or CD8+CD57+ T cells (not recorded which) from PBMCs. The chain is built from TRBV12-3 or TRBV12-4 and TRBJ1-6; TRBD1 matches at 8 bases. The TCR sequence derives from a human donor in good health, serving as a control. The CDR3: CASSSRTGGNSPLHF. CDR3 in DNA: TGTGCCAGCAGTTCGCGAACAGGGGGGAATTCACCCCTCCACTTT.